These 14 T cell receptor beta chains share one sample of origin, sequenced in a study of blood T cells in healthy people across ages (dated by TCRdb to between 2014 and 2017). Libraries were made using 5' RACE. Sequencing was performed on an Illumina HiSeq 2500. A second PCR of about 6 to 11 cycles was run with a J-beta primer mix and a sample-barcoded 5' primer. TCRdb reran the public reads through fastp at Q25 and MiXCR, keeping productive beta chains. Duplicate CDR3 protein sequences are folded into a single record with the most common DNA and genes. The sample table holds around 700,000 distinct CDR3 sequences, of which around a quarter were seen once. 9.4% of the sample belongs to the ten largest clones. This sample was also put to use in a study of T cells of mothers and their children.

The sample consisted of blood. The receptors come from a boy younger than 18 in good health.

This clonotype was observed a few times. The rearrangement joins TRBV12-3 or TRBV12-4 to TRBJ2-4, with no clear D. Trimming pared 1 base from V and 0 bases from J, leaving 13 bases between. The CDR3 totals 17 residues. The CDR3 coding sequence is TGTGCCAGCAGTTTAGTAACGGATCCCTTAGCCAAAAACATTCAGTACTTC. This sequence encodes CASSLVTDPLAKNIQYF.

This clonotype was detected only a few times. The J gene is TRBJ1-2, the V gene TRBV7-9; possibly TRBD1 for D (5 bases). CDR1 and CDR2 from the germline V gene are SEHNR and FQNEAQ (reference sequence). Trimming took 1 base from V and 5 from J, leaving 8 bases between them. This CDR3 is 13 amino acids long. CDR3 DNA: TGTGCCAGCAGCTTAGGAGGGACGTATGGCTACACCTTC. Its protein product is CASSLGGTYGYTF.

This clonotype was observed a handful of times. V gene TRBV29-1 combines with J gene TRBJ2-7; 9 nucleotides match TRBD1. The J segment lost 1 base and the V segment lost 1 base, leaving 2 bases of the junction unmatched. Germline CDR1 reads SQVTM; CDR2 reads ANQGSEA. The length of the CDR3 is 14 residues. CDR3 nucleotides: TGCAGCGTTGAAGTTGGGACAGGGTCCTACGAGCAGTACTTC. This encodes CSVEVGTGSYEQYF.

This chain uses TRBV5-1 with TRBJ2-7, with 11 nucleotides matching TRBD1. Losses at the gene ends were 0 bases for V and 4 bases for J; bases not matched to a gene: 9. CDR1 and CDR2 (germline): SGHRS, YFSETQ. The length of the CDR3 is 17 residues. This CDR3 is CASSLVSIRDRGYEQYF. As DNA, the CDR3 is TGCGCCAGCAGCTTGGTGTCCATCCGGGACAGGGGGTACGAGCAGTACTTC.

The rearrangement joins TRBV5-6 to TRBJ2-2; perhaps TRBD2 as D (6 bases). The germline V and J ends were trimmed by 4 bases and 4 bases, with 14 bases remaining between them. Germline CDR1 reads SGHDT; CDR2 reads YYEEEE. This CDR3 has 15 residues. CDR3 nucleotides: TGTGCCAGCAGCGCGACTAGTGGGGGCACCGGGGAGCTGTTTTTT. It specifies CASSATSGGTGELFF. The full variable domain, completed using reference TRBV5-6 and TRBJ2-2, is DAGVTQSPTHLIKTRGQQVTLRCSPKSGHDTVSWYQQALGQGPQFIFQYYEEEERQRGNFPDRFSGHQFPNYSSELNVNALLLGDSALYLCASSATSGGTGELFFGEGSRLTVL.

This clonotype appeared a single time. The chain uses TRBV12-3 or TRBV12-4 and TRBJ2-7, with 9 bases identical to TRBD2. The CDR3 extends over 14 amino acids. V was clipped by 6 bases and J by 5 bases; unmatched bases: 8. The CDR3: CASSFPGLAHEQYF. Here the CDR3 DNA reads TGTGCCAGCAGCTTCCCGGGACTAGCCCACGAGCAGTACTTC.

In its sample, this clonotype was seen a few times. A junction end diverges from the germline sequence, so it may reflect a read error. The gene calls are TRBV20-1 and TRBJ2-5; a possible D gene is TRBD2 (5 bases). The tail of the sequence fits TRBJ2-7 better, so the J call may be wrong. CDR1 DFQATT and CDR2 SNEGSKA come from the germline V gene (reference sequence). This CDR3 is 13 amino acids long. Here the CDR3 DNA reads TGCAGCGCTAGAGGACTGGGGTCCTACGAGCAGTACTTC. Amino acids: CSARGLGSYEQYF.

This clonotype occurred a few times. The chain links TRBV7-3 to TRBJ1-1; D gene unclear. Germline V CDR1 and CDR2: SGHTA, FQGTGA. Between the trimmed V and J ends, which lost 0 bases and 12 bases, there was a span of 14 bases. There are 13 residues in the CDR3. The CDR3 protein is CASSLTNSGNPFF. The CDR3 DNA reads as TGTGCCAGCAGCTTAACTAATAGCGGAAATCCTTTCTTT.

V gene TRBV6-2 or TRBV6-3 combines with J gene TRBJ2-3; D tentatively reads TRBD1 or TRBD2 (5 bases each). Germline V gene data show CDR1 as MNHEY and CDR2 as SVGEGT. The V and J ends lost 7 bases and 5 bases respectively, with 19 bases between them. This CDR3 has 15 residues. The CDR3 region is CASTRVGDLQDTQYF. The CDR3 region has the DNA TGTGCCAGCACCAGAGTCGGGGACCTTCAAGATACGCAGTATTTT.

This clonotype has more than one count but fewer than ten. This sequence joins TRBV7-2 and TRBJ1-2; TRBD1 is a possible D gene (6 bases). The V end was cut by 6 bases, the J end by 6 bases, with 20 bases between. Germline CDR1 reads SGHTA; CDR2 reads FQGNSA. This CDR3 is built from 15 residues. The CDR3 loop is CASSPAGGEENGYTF. In DNA form, the CDR3 reads TGTGCCAGCAGTCCAGCGGGGGGCGAAGAGAATGGCTACACCTTC.

The chain employs TRBV6-1 and TRBJ1-6; D remains unclear. This CDR3 has 17 residues. Looked up from germline, CDR1 is MNHNS and CDR2 is SASEGT. The germline V and J ends were trimmed by 0 bases and 0 bases, with 9 bases remaining between them. The CDR3: CASSEAGRSSYNSPLHF. The CDR3 DNA sequence: TGTGCCAGCAGTGAAGCAGGGCGAAGCTCCTATAATTCACCCCTCCACTTT.

About this clonotype: A read error may explain this, as a much larger clone is one base away. V is TRBV29-1 and J is TRBJ2-5; D might be TRBD1 (5 bases). With 4 bases removed from V and 1 base from J, the gap between germline ends came to 7 bases. There are 12 residues in the CDR3. Germline V CDR1 and CDR2: SQVTM, ANQGSEA. This CDR3 is CSVVTGQETQYF. In DNA, the CDR3 is TGCAGCGTTGTTACAGGCCAAGAGACCCAGTACTTC.

This clonotype was picked up a small number of times. The chain joins TRBV28 to TRBJ1-6; 9 bases are shared with TRBD1. The germline V gene encodes CDR1 MDHEN and CDR2 SYDVKM. CDR3 size: 17 residues. Trimming took 2 bases from V and 9 from J; bases not matched to a gene: 11. CDR3 in amino acids: CASSLGTGNRVGSPLHF. DNA for the CDR3: TGTGCCAGCAGTTTAGGGACAGGGAATAGAGTGGGTTCACCCCTCCACTTT.

The chain uses TRBV7-9 and TRBJ2-1; 7 nucleotides line up with TRBD2. Losses at the gene ends were 6 bases for V and 9 bases for J; bases not matched to a gene: 5. Germline V gene lookup returns CDR1 SEHNR and CDR2 FQNEAQ (reference sequence). The CDR3 length is 12 residues. This CDR3 reads CASRELALEQFF. CDR3 bases: TGTGCCAGCAGGGAACTAGCGCTTGAGCAGTTCTTC.